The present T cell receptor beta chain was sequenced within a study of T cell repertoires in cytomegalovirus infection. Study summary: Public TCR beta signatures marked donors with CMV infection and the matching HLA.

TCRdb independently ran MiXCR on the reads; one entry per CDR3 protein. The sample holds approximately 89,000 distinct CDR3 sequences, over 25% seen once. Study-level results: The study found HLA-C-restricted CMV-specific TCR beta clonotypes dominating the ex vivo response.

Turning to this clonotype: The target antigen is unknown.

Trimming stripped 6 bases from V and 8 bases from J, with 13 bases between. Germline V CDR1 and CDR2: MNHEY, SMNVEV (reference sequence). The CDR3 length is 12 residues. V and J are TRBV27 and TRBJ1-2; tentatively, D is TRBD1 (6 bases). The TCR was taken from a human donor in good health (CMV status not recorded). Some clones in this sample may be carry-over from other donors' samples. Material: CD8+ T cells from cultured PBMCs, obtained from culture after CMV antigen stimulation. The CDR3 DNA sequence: TGTGCCAGCAGCACAACAGGGTCCGGCTACACCTTC. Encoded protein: CASSTTGSGYTF.